This passage covers 27 T cell receptor beta chains from one sample sequenced in a study of T-cell reconstitution after alpha-beta-depleted transplantation in children. Library preparation (for TCRbeta) was performed with unique molecular identifiers. One entry per CDR3 protein, called by TCRdb with MiXCR from the PCR reads. The sample includes about 400,000 distinct CDR3 sequences, roughly 22% of them seen just once. Sequenced material: PBMCs from the stem cell graft donor, taken from the stem cell graft. These receptors were taken from a human donor who donated a stem cell graft to a child with acute myeloid leukemia.

This clonotype came up many times. The chain is built from TRBV28 and TRBJ2-7; the D call may be TRBD1 or TRBD2 (5 bases each). Trimming removed 3 bases at V and 2 bases at J, with 11 bases between. Germline CDR1 is MDHEN and CDR2 is SYDVKM. This CDR3 region has 14 residues. CDR3 protein: CASSFVGDPYEQYF. CDR3 sequence (DNA): TGTGCCAGCAGTTTTGTCGGGGACCCCTACGAGCAGTACTTC.

V gene TRBV7-6 combines with J gene TRBJ2-1; D gene ambiguous. The V gene's germline CDR1 is SGHVS and CDR2 FNYEAQ. The CDR3 loop spans 15 amino acids. V gave up 6 bases and J gave up 7 bases, with 19 bases separating them. The CDR3 sequence is CASSSPPLGENEQFF. The CDR3 DNA follows: TGTGCCAGCAGTTCTCCCCCCCTTGGTGAAAATGAGCAGTTCTTC.

This chain joins TRBV5-1 and TRBJ1-2; 12 positions agree with TRBD1. V lost 4 bases, J lost 6 bases, and 4 bases stayed unmatched. This CDR3 is built from 14 residues. Germline values: CDR1 SGHRS, CDR2 YFSETQ. CDR3 residues: CASSGGQGADGYTF. CDR3 DNA: TGCGCCAGCAGCGGGGGACAGGGGGCAGATGGCTACACCTTC.

The V and J genes are TRBV11-2 and TRBJ2-7, with 16 bases fitting TRBD2. This CDR3 contains 18 residues. In germline, CDR1 is SGHAT, CDR2 FQNNGV. J gave up 7 bases and V 6 bases, and 15 bases lay outside the gene matches. The CDR3 region is CASRTYPGLAGGPREQYF. CDR3 in DNA: TGTGCCAGCAGAACATACCCGGGACTAGCGGGAGGGCCTCGGGAGCAGTACTTC.

The CDR3: CASSPRPWTETSGSRADTQYF. The CDR3, as DNA: TGTGCCAGCAGTCCACGCCCCTGGACTGAGACTAGCGGGAGTAGGGCAGATACGCAGTATTTT. The chain joins TRBV6-2 or TRBV6-3 to TRBJ2-3; 12 bases line up with TRBD2. The CDR3 length is 21 residues. Trimming removed 5 bases from V and 4 bases from J; junction bases left unmatched: 22. From germline, CDR1 is MNHEY and CDR2 SVGEGT.

Here the CDR3 DNA reads TGCAGCGTTGTGCGGGAGGGTTCCTACAATGAGCAGTTCTTC. It codes for CSVVREGSYNEQFF. This sequence joins TRBV29-1 and TRBJ2-1, with TRBD2 matching over 9 bases. The CDR3 spans 14 residues. From germline, CDR1 is SQVTM and CDR2 ANQGSEA. With V trimmed by 4 bases and J by 1 base, 2 bases remained unmatched.

The V call is TRBV20-1, the J call TRBJ1-1, with 9 bases identical to TRBD1. CDR1 and CDR2 (germline): DFQATT, SNEGSKA (reference sequence). The ends lost 5 bases at V and 6 bases at J; junction bases unmatched: 10. The CDR3 length is 14 residues. CDR3 loop: CSAPRTGVISEAFF. The CDR3, as DNA: TGCAGTGCTCCGCGGACAGGGGTTATTTCTGAAGCTTTCTTT.

On this clonotype itself: One junction end does not reproduce the germline sequence, and a read error may be involved. J is TRBJ2-1 and V is TRBV7-9; D is unresolved. In germline, CDR1 is SEHNR, CDR2 FQNEAQ (reference sequence). This CDR3 comprises 10 residues. CDR3 coding DNA: TGTGCCAGCAGCCCTAGGTTTCTCCTCTTC. Translated, it gives CASSPRFLLF. Based on the CDR3 plus reference TRBV7-9 and TRBJ2-1, the full variable domain is DTGVSQNPRHKITKRGQNVTFRCDPISEHNRLYWYRQTLGQGPEFLTYFQNEAQLEKSRLLSDRFSAERPKGSFSTLEIQRTEQGDSAMYLCASSPRFLLFGPGTRLTVL.

In this sample, this clonotype turned up a few times. This chain uses TRBV2 with TRBJ2-2; 7 bases agree with TRBD2. CDR1 and CDR2 (germline): SNHLY, FYNNEI. The CDR3 runs 16 residues. J gave up 0 bases and V 7 bases, and 8 bases lay outside the gene matches. The CDR3 reads CASTLRGTTNTGELFF. The DNA for the CDR3 is TGTGCCAGCACCCTCCGAGGGACTACGAACACCGGGGAGCTGTTTTTT.

The chain couples TRBV9 to TRBJ2-1; D may be TRBD1 (5 bases). Germline CDR1 SGDLS, CDR2 YYNGEE. CDR3 size: 14 residues. V lost 0 bases and J lost 5, with 9 bases in between. CDR3 sequence: CASSVAAGNNEQFF. For the CDR3, the DNA is TGTGCCAGCAGCGTAGCGGCAGGGAACAATGAGCAGTTCTTC.

V gene TRBV11-3 combines with J gene TRBJ2-7; TRBD2 aligns across 8 bases. The CDR3 consists of 15 residues. V was pared by 1 base and J by 5 bases, with 7 bases of the junction left unmatched. Germline values: CDR1 SGHNT, CDR2 YENEEA. DNA of the CDR3: TGTGCCAGCAGCTTAGTGGGGACTAGGTACGACGAGCAGTACTTC. This gives the protein CASSLVGTRYDEQYF.

The chain couples TRBV18 to TRBJ2-3; possible D gene TRBD1, 5 bases. V was trimmed by 0 bases and J by 6 bases, leaving 10 bases between them. This CDR3 has 14 residues. Germline loops: CDR1 KGHSH, CDR2 LQKENI. Here the CDR3 DNA reads TGTGCCAGCTCACCACCGGCACAGGACGATACGCAGTATTTT. It specifies CASSPPAQDDTQYF.

The chain has TRBV27 and TRBJ1-6; D gene unclear. The CDR3 is made up of 16 amino acids. CDR1 and CDR2 (germline): MNHEY, SMNVEV (reference sequence). Trimming left V 2 bases short and J 0 bases short, with 8 bases between. In DNA form, the CDR3 reads TGTGCCAGCAGTTTAGCCGGACGCTCCTATAATTCACCCCTCCACTTT. This encodes CASSLAGRSYNSPLHF.

The V and J genes are TRBV24-1 and TRBJ2-2, with TRBD1 matching over 7 bases. Unmatched junction bases numbered 11, after V lost 4 bases and J lost 4 bases. Germline V gives CDR1 KGHDR, CDR2 SFDVKD. The CDR3 totals 17 residues. DNA of the CDR3: TGTGCCACCAGTGACACTCGACAGGGTCGAAGCACCGGGGAGCTGTTTTTT. Translation gives CATSDTRQGRSTGELFF.

This clonotype was seen a few times. The V gene is TRBV12-3 or TRBV12-4, the J gene TRBJ2-6; D is undetermined. The CDR3 covers 16 residues. V lost 6 bases and J 2 bases, leaving 14 bases between the germline ends. CDR3 sequence: CASRPFWGTGANVLTF. The CDR3, as DNA: TGTGCCAGCAGACCTTTCTGGGGAACTGGGGCCAACGTCCTGACTTTC.

This clonotype was seen more than once but under ten times. The chain has TRBV12-3 or TRBV12-4 and TRBJ2-7; 8 bases map to TRBD1. The CDR3 loop spans 17 amino acids. With 5 bases clipped from V and 1 base from J, the junction kept 13 bases outside the gene matches. The CDR3 is CASSPTRDRNKSYEQYF. The CDR3 DNA reads TGTGCCAGCAGTCCTACCCGGGACAGGAATAAATCCTACGAGCAGTACTTC.

In this sample, this clonotype turned up a few times. The V call is TRBV4-2, the J call TRBJ2-1, with 13 bases that match TRBD2. The CDR3 consists of 16 residues. Germline values: CDR1 LGHNA, CDR2 YNFKEQ. V trimming: 3 bases; J trimming: 5 bases; junction bases outside the gene matches: 4. The CDR3 protein is CASSHLTSGRNNEQFF. The CDR3 bases are TGTGCCAGCAGCCACTTGACTAGCGGGAGGAACAATGAGCAGTTCTTC.

The genes are TRBV2 and TRBJ2-1; D could derive from TRBD1 or TRBD2 (5 bases each). Germline CDR1 and CDR2: SNHLY and FYNNEI. Trimming removed 2 bases from V and 5 bases from J, with 13 bases in between. The CDR3 has 15 residues. The CDR3 nucleotides read TGTGCCAGCAGTGAACCGGGACGGATAGACAATGAGCAGTTCTTC. Amino acid sequence: CASSEPGRIDNEQFF. The variable domain in full, completed from reference TRBV2 and TRBJ2-1, reads EPEVTQTPSHQVTQMGQEVILRCVPISNHLYFYWYRQILGQKVEFLVSFYNNEISEKSEIFDDQFSVERPDGSNFTLKIRSTKLEDSAMYFCASSEPGRIDNEQFFGPGTRLTVL.

The chain is built from TRBV5-6 and TRBJ2-1; 7 positions match TRBD1. V lost 0 bases to trimming and J lost 10 bases; unmatched junction nucleotides: 13. The CDR3 contains 16 residues. Germline V gene lookup returns CDR1 SGHDT and CDR2 YYEEEE. DNA for the CDR3: TGTGCCAGCAGCTTGGCGCTCCGGACAGGTATTAGGGAGCAGTTCTTC. Protein: CASSLALRTGIREQFF.

This clonotype came up many times. The chain carries TRBV6-5 and TRBJ2-3, with D unclear. Deletions cut 4 bases from V and 8 bases from J, with 13 bases between. From germline, CDR1 is MNHEY and CDR2 SVGAGI. The CDR3 has 13 residues. CDR3: CASSWKGLSTQYF. As DNA, the CDR3 is TGTGCCAGCAGTTGGAAGGGTCTCTCTACGCAGTATTTT.

V and J are TRBV5-1 and TRBJ2-1; the match to TRBD2 covers 13 bases. This CDR3 region has 15 residues. Germline V gene sequence: CDR1 SGHRS, CDR2 YFSETQ. V trimming: 4 bases; J trimming: 8 bases; junction bases outside the gene matches: 6. This CDR3 reads CASSQGTSGMDEQFF. In DNA, the CDR3 is TGCGCCAGCAGCCAAGGGACTAGCGGGATGGATGAGCAGTTCTTC.

The table lists this clonotype with many counts. The V and J genes are TRBV5-1 and TRBJ2-5; D uncertain. Germline V lookup: CDR1 SGHRS, CDR2 YFSETQ. V gave up 0 bases and J gave up 5 bases, with 5 bases separating them. The length of the CDR3 is 12 residues. The CDR3 sequence is CASSLEGETQYF. CDR3 in DNA: TGCGCCAGCAGCTTGGAAGGGGAGACCCAGTACTTC. The full variable domain, rest sourced from reference TRBV5-1 and TRBJ2-5, is KAGVTQTPRYLIKTRGQQVTLSCSPISGHRSVSWYQQTPGQGLQFLFEYFSETQRNKGNFPGRFSGRQFSNSRSEMNVSTLELGDSALYLCASSLEGETQYFGPGTRLLVL.

This rearrangement joins TRBV7-9 to TRBJ2-3; 10 bases are a match to TRBD2. V shed 4 bases and J 4 bases; nucleotides not matched to a gene: 8. CDR3 length: 16 residues. Per germline, CDR1 SEHNR and CDR2 FQNEAQ (reference sequence). As DNA, the CDR3 is TGTGCCAGCAGCTCGACCGGGACTAGCGTCTCAGATACGCAGTATTTT. It specifies CASSSTGTSVSDTQYF.

This clonotype was picked up many times. The chain links TRBV29-1 to TRBJ2-1; D is unresolved. Germline CDR1 is SQVTM and CDR2 is ANQGSEA. The CDR3 spans 9 residues. Trimming cost V 4 bases and J 9 bases, with 4 bases left between them. CDR3 protein: CSVGPEQFF. DNA of the CDR3: TGCAGCGTTGGGCCTGAGCAGTTCTTC.

There are a few counts of this clonotype. V and J are TRBV7-9 and TRBJ2-7; no clear D gene. CDR1 is SEHNR and CDR2 is FQNEAQ in the germline V gene (reference sequence). The CDR3 sequence is 13 residues long. The V and J ends lost 5 bases and 5 bases respectively, with 13 bases between them. The CDR3 sequence: CASSPRLGNEQYF. In DNA, the CDR3 is TGTGCCAGCAGCCCGAGGTTGGGGAACGAGCAGTACTTC.

The V and J genes are TRBV24-1 and TRBJ2-7; 10 bases map to TRBD2. Looked up from germline, CDR1 is KGHDR and CDR2 is SFDVKD. The length of the CDR3 is 15 residues. V shed 3 bases and J 4 bases; nucleotides not matched to a gene: 5. CDR3 sequence: CATSDQREGRYEQYF. CDR3 bases: TGTGCCACCAGTGATCAGCGGGAGGGCCGGTACGAGCAGTACTTC.

In its sample, this clonotype was seen a few times. The chain links TRBV7-9 to TRBJ2-1, with 7 nucleotides matching TRBD2. Germline lookup yields CDR1 SEHNR and CDR2 FQNEAQ (reference sequence). The CDR3 has 15 residues. The V and J ends lost 3 bases and 0 bases, in that order; junction bases with no gene match: 2. In DNA form, the CDR3 reads TGTGCCAGCAGCTTCGCGGGGGACTCCTACAATGAGCAGTTCTTC. Protein product: CASSFAGDSYNEQFF.